These T cell receptor beta chains were read from a single sample in a study of blood T cell repertoires in COVID-19. The repertoire was sequenced with immunoSEQ multiplex PCR; TCRdb's copy has only in-frame clones and lacks some. The sample lists fewer than 350,000 clones; 80% to 95% were seen once. Sequenced material: PBMCs or T cells enriched from blood (not recorded which). The receptors were sampled from a man aged 35-49 years who had been exposed to COVID-19. CDR3s include the opening cysteine and the closing phenylalanine or tryptophan. The D gene is left open where the match is weak. Only some rows state a clone size, as once, few, many or a class for expanded clones.

CDR3 length,V gene,J gene,clone size,D gene,CDR3 protein,CDR3 DNA
13,TRBV19,TRBJ2-7,NA,NA,CASREAASYEQYF,TGTGCCAGTAGAGAAGCTGCTTCCTACGAGCAGTACTTC
17,TRBV18,TRBJ2-3,NA,TRBD2,CASSPLAGGQGTDTQYF,TGTGCCAGCTCACCTCTAGCGGGAGGGCAAGGCACAGATACGCAGTATTTT
14,TRBV7-9,TRBJ1-1,NA,NA,CASSTALVDRRAFF,TGTGCCAGCAGCACAGCTTTGGTTGACCGGAGGGCTTTCTTT
12,TRBV5-4,TRBJ1-1,NA,NA,CASSFGWSEAFF,TGTGCCAGCAGCTTCGGGTGGTCTGAAGCTTTCTTT
17,TRBV27,TRBJ1-4,NA,NA,CASSLGDRRKTNEKLFF,TGTGCCAGCAGTCTAGGAGACAGGAGAAAAACTAATGAAAAACTGTTTTTT
16,TRBV19,TRBJ1-4,NA,NA,CASSSPLRGGNEKLFF,TGTGCCAGTAGTAGTCCCCTAAGGGGAGGGAATGAAAAACTGTTTTTT
14,TRBV5-1,TRBJ1-3,NA,NA,CASSLEQGGNTIYF,TGCGCCAGCAGCTTGGAACAGGGTGGTAACACCATATATTTT
15,TRBV7-9,TRBJ2-3,NA,TRBD1,CASSLATGGADTQYF,TGTGCCAGCAGCTTAGCGACAGGGGGCGCAGATACGCAGTATTTT
15,TRBV7-9,TRBJ1-1,NA,TRBD1,CASSLRGQGATEAFF,TGTGCCAGCAGCCTAAGGGGACAGGGAGCCACTGAAGCTTTCTTT
14,TRBV7-2,TRBJ1-1,NA,NA,CASSLQGKNTEAFF,TGTGCCAGCAGCTTACAGGGGAAGAACACTGAAGCTTTCTTT
13,TRBV24-1,TRBJ2-7,NA,NA,CATSPDTSYEQYF,TGTGCCACCTCGCCCGACACCTCCTACGAGCAGTACTTC
16,TRBV6-5,TRBJ1-2,NA,TRBD1,CASSYSSRDRVYGYTF,TGTGCCAGCAGTTACTCTTCAAGGGACAGGGTGTATGGCTACACCTTC
15,TRBV27,TRBJ2-1,few,TRBD2,CASSAGLAGYNEQFF,TGTGCCAGCAGTGCGGGACTAGCGGGCTACAATGAGCAGTTCTTC
15,TRBV7-6,TRBJ2-1,NA,TRBD1,CASSEGGLSYNEQFF,TGTGCCAGCAGCGAAGGGGGCCTATCCTACAATGAGCAGTTCTTC
14,TRBV7-3,TRBJ2-7,few,TRBD2,CASSPSGITYEQYF,TGTGCCAGCAGCCCAAGCGGGATAACCTACGAGCAGTACTTC
16,TRBV7-9,TRBJ2-2,NA,TRBD1,CASSAPIDRVSAELFF,TGTGCCAGCAGCGCCCCCATCGACAGGGTGTCCGCGGAGCTGTTTTTT